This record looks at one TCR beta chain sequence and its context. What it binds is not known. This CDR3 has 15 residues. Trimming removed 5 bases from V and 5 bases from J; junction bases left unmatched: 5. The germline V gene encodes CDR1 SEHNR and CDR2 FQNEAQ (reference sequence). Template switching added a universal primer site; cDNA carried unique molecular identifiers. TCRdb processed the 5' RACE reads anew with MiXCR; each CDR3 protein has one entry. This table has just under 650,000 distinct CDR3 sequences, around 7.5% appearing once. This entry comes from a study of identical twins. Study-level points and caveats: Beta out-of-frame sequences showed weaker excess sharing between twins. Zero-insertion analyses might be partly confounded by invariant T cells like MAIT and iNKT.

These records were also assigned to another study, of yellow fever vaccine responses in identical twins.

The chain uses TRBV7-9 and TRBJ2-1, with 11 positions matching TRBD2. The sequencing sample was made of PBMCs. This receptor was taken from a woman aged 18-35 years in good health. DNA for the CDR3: TGTGCCAGCAGCGCGACTAGCGGGGATCACAATGAGCAGTTCTTC. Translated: CASSATSGDHNEQFF.